This T cell receptor beta chain is from a study of T cells after yellow fever vaccination (dated by TCRdb to between 2017 and 2020). About the study as a whole: The SMART-Seq v4 Ultra Low Input RNA kit was used to prepare libraries from fractions with low cell numbers. Bulk TCR alpha and beta repertoires were sequenced longitudinally to track T-cell clones before and after primary and booster YFV17D yellow fever vaccination. Two healthy male donors, one aged 18 to 30 and one aged 30 to 40 years, made up the cohort. Blood was collected at multiple timepoints before and after primary and secondary immunization, and bulk PBMC replicates and cell subsets were isolated.

This clonotype appeared a few times. Which antigen it targets is not known. Base quality data are lacking; no much larger clone is found one base away. Counted from cysteine to phenylalanine, this CDR3 has 12 amino acids. Here the CDR3 DNA is all that survives: 36 bases in frame from base 1. CDR1 and CDR2 are drawn from the germline V gene (reference sequence): LGHDT, YNNKEL. TCR cDNA was made using 5'RACE template switching, a step that added a universal primer site and unique molecular identifiers. Priming for cDNA synthesis came from both the TCR alpha and TCR beta constant segments. Libraries were amplified in two PCR steps, with sample barcodes and sequencing adapters added in the second step. Sequencing of libraries was performed on Illumina HiSeq 2500 (2x100 bp) or NovaSeq (2x150 bp). Turning to the authors' computational methods: MIGEC handled demultiplexing of reads and collapsing into UMI consensus sequences, while MiXCR performed V(D)J alignment. Clonotypes responding to the vaccine were identified with edgeR on replicate PBMC samples, with the criteria of FDR below 0.01 and a log2 fold change above 5 up to day 15. Bulk clonotypes were assigned CD4 or CD8 identity according to which sequenced CD4 or CD8 repertoire held them at higher abundance. TCRdb took the public reads, trimmed them with fastp at Q25, ran MiXCR for clone calling and kept in-frame beta chains. CDR3 protein sequences are deduplicated, and each keeps its most common genes and DNA. TCRdb's processing, not the authors' own work, is the source of the V and J calls. Recorded for this sample are tens of thousands of distinct CDR3 sequences; almost 8% of them occurred a single time. The ten largest clones take up 35% to 45% of the sample.

The intended sense of this specimen's treatment or condition label: live attenuated yellow fever vaccine strain. A standard Ficoll-Paque protocol was used to isolate PBMCs from peripheral blood. Dynabeads CD4 and CD8 positive selection kits were used to isolate CD4 and CD8 T-cell fractions. RNA was extracted with TriZol from bulk PBMCs, CD4 and CD8 fractions, and dextramer-positive and dextramer-negative fractions. Overall results and qualifications from the work: Most clones expanded after primary vaccination (roughly 96% of CD4 and about 85% of CD8) were re-detected after the booster, suggesting that broad memory maintenance occurred. The secondary T-cell response was found to be weaker but faster than the primary response, with a peak reached on day 5 rather than on day 15. Computational filtering was needed because FACS-sorted repertoires could contain abundant contaminating clonotypes from the bulk population. Because the study included only a couple of donors, the extent to which the findings can be generalized is limited. A small fraction of clonotypes appeared in both the CD4 and CD8 compartments, likely as a result of convergent recombination.

Rearrangement joined TRBV3-1 to TRBJ2-7, with TRBD2 tentatively as D gene (6 bases match). The receptor's source is a young man who received the YFV17D yellow fever vaccine. This specimen consisted of CD8+ T cells sorted from PBMCs, obtained on the day of the yellow fever booster vaccination. CDR3 reads: CAVGEEPYEQYF. The DNA sequence follows: TGTGCTGTAGGGGAGGAACCCTACGAGCAGTACTTC.